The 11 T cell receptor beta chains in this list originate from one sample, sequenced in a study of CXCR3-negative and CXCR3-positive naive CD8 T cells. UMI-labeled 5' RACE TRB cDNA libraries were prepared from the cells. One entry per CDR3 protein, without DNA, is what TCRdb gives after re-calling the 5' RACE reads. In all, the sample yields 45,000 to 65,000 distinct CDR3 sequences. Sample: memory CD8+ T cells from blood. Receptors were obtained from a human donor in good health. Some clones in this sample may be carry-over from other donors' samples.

CDR3 amino acids: CASSPRDRQETQYF. The chain employs TRBV7-9 and TRBJ2-5; no DNA is available, so the TRBD1 call from TCRdb remains unchecked. The length of the CDR3 is 14 residues. Germline V CDR1 and CDR2: SEHNR, FQNEAQ (reference sequence). The whole variable domain, filled in from reference TRBV7-9 and TRBJ2-5, reads DTGVSQNPRHKITKRGQNVTFRCDPISEHNRLYWYRQTLGQGPEFLTYFQNEAQLEKSRLLSDRFSAERPKGSFSTLEIQRTEQGDSAMYLCASSPRDRQETQYFGPGTRLLVL.

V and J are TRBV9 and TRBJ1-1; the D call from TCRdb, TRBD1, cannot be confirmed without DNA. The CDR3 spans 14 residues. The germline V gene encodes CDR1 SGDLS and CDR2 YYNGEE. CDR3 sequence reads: CASSTGGSDTEAFF.

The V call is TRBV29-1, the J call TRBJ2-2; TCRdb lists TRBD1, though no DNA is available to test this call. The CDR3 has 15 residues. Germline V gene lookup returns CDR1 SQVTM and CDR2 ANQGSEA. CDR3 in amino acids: CSVEGQGFGTGELFF.

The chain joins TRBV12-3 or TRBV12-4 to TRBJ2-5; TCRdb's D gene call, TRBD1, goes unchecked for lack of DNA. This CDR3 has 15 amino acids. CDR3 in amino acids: CASIPSGGFQETQYF.

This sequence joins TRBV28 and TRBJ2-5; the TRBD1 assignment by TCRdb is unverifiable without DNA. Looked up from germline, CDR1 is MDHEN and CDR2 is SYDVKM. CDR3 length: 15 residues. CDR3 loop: CASSFPGRSDATQYF.

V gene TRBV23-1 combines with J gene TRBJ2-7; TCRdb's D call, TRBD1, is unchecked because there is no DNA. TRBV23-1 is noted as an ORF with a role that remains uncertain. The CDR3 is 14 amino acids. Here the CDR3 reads CASSPTGQSYEQYF.

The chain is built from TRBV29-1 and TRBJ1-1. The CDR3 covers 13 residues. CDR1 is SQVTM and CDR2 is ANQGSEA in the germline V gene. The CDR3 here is CSFFGEGNTEAFF.

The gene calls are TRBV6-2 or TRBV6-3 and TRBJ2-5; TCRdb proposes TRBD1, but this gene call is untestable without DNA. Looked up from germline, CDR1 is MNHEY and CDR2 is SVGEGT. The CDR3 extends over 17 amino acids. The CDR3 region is CASSYSTLLGTGETQYF.

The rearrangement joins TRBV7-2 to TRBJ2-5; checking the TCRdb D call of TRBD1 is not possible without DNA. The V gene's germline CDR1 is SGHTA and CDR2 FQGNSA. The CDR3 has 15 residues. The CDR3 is CASSLRTGGRETQYF.

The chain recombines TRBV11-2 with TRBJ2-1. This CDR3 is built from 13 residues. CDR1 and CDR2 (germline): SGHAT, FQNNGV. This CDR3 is CASSLGADNEQFF.

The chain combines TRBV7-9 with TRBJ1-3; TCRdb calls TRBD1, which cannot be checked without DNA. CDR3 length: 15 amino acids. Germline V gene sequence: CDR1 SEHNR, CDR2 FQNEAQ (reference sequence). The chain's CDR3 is CASSSLTGDGNTIYF. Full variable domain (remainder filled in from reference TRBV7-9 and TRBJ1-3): DTGVSQNPRHKITKRGQNVTFRCDPISEHNRLYWYRQTLGQGPEFLTYFQNEAQLEKSRLLSDRFSAERPKGSFSTLEIQRTEQGDSAMYLCASSSLTGDGNTIYFGEGSWLTVV.